The 9 T cell receptor beta chains listed next were all sequenced from one sample in a study of T-cell reconstitution after alpha-beta-depleted transplantation in children. Unique molecular identifiers were incorporated during preparation of the TCRbeta library. TCRdb itself ran the PCR reads through MiXCR, one entry per CDR3 protein. This repertoire shows roughly 350,000 distinct CDR3 sequences, under 20% found once; its top ten account for around two fifths. Here the sequenced sample was PBMCs, mostly from graft donor cells, taken 360 days after TCRalphabeta/CD19-depleted stem cell transplant. These receptors all come from a male patient under 10 years old who had a stem cell transplant for acute lymphoblastic leukemia, so the T cells may come from the graft donor.

This rearrangement joins TRBV4-3 to TRBJ2-1; TRBD2 is a possible D gene (6 bases). Trimming pared 1 base from V and 8 bases from J, leaving 18 bases between. Germline assignment: CDR1 LGHNA and CDR2 YSLEER. The CDR3 spans 16 residues. In DNA, the CDR3 is TGCGCCAGCAGCCAAGGTTTCGGGGGACCGGACGATGAGCAGTTCTTC. Translated, it gives CASSQGFGGPDDEQFF.

This clonotype was recorded at least ten times. The V and J genes are TRBV21-1 and TRBJ2-7; the table's D gene call, TRBD1, was not cross checked with the DNA. TRBV21-1 has pseudogene status. The length of the CDR3 is 13 residues. This chain's CDR3 is CASSKGQGNQQYF. The CDR3 bases are TGTGCCAGCAGCAAAGGACAGGGGAATCAGCAGTACTTC.

This chain joins TRBV20-1 and TRBJ1-2; TRBD1 agrees at 9 bases. Trimming removed 1 base from V and 6 bases from J; junction bases left unmatched: 9. Per germline, CDR1 DFQATT and CDR2 SNEGSKA (reference sequence). The length of the CDR3 is 15 residues. Written as DNA, the CDR3 is TGCAGTGCTAGAGTTTGGGACAGGGTTTTTGATGGCTACACCTTC. Translated, it gives CSARVWDRVFDGYTF.

The V call is TRBV29-1, the J call TRBJ2-7; TRBD2 matches at 10 bases. The CDR3 is 14 residues long. Germline V gene sequence: CDR1 SQVTM, CDR2 ANQGSEA. The V gene end was trimmed by 6 bases and the J gene end by 4 bases; junction bases not matched to a gene: 9. The CDR3 here is CSVASGRATYEQYF. CDR3 DNA sequence: TGCAGCGTCGCCAGCGGGAGGGCCACTTACGAGCAGTACTTC.

This clonotype occurred many times. The chain carries TRBV27 and TRBJ2-7; D remains unclear. The length of the CDR3 is 10 residues. Trimming cost V 6 bases and J 3 bases, with 3 bases left between them. Germline-derived CDR1 and CDR2 are MNHEY and SMNVEV (reference sequence). DNA of the CDR3: TGTGCCAGCAGCATCTACGAGCAGTACTTC. This encodes CASSIYEQYF.

This clonotype was seen repeatedly, ten times or more. The chain has TRBV7-8 and TRBJ1-1; TRBD1 might be the D (5 bases). The CDR3 is made up of 12 amino acids. Germline CDR1 reads SGHVS; CDR2 reads FQNEAQ. The V end lost 1 base, the J end lost 6 bases, and 6 bases lay between the germline ends. The CDR3 region has the DNA TGTGCCAGCAGCTTAGTGGGGCCTGAAGCTTTCTTT. It codes for CASSLVGPEAFF.

This clonotype was picked up a small number of times. This chain joins TRBV4-2 and TRBJ2-7; 9 nucleotides align to TRBD1. CDR3 length: 16 amino acids. Germline values: CDR1 LGHNA, CDR2 YNFKEQ. The ends lost 0 bases at V and 6 bases at J; junction bases unmatched: 9. The CDR3 sequence: CASSQEGTGLVREQYF. Here the CDR3 DNA reads TGTGCCAGCAGCCAAGAAGGGACAGGGTTAGTTCGCGAGCAGTACTTC.

Many counts were recorded for this clonotype. The rearrangement links TRBV12-3 or TRBV12-4 to TRBJ2-1, with 7 bases that match TRBD2. This CDR3 spans 13 amino acids. With V trimmed by 4 bases and J by 6 bases, 3 bases remained unmatched. CDR3 nucleotide sequence: TGTGCCAGCAGTTGGGGGGGGGTCAATGAGCAGTTCTTC. Its protein product is CASSWGGVNEQFF.

V usage is TRBV12-3 or TRBV12-4 and J usage is TRBJ2-3; perhaps TRBD1 as D (6 bases). Trimming cost V 8 bases and J 1 base, with 16 bases left between them. This CDR3 region has 15 residues. This CDR3 is CASSIGTLGTDTQYF. The CDR3 region has the DNA TGTGCCAGCTCGATAGGGACACTCGGCACAGATACGCAGTATTTT.